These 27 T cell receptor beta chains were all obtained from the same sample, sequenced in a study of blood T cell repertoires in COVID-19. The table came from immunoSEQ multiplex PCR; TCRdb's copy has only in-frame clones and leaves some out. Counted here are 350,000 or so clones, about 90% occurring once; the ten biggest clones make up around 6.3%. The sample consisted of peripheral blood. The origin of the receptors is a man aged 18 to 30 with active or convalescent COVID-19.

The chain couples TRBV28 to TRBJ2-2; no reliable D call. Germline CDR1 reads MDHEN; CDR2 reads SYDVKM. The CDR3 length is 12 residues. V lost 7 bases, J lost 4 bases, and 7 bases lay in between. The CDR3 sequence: CASTSSTGELFF. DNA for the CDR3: TGTGCCAGCACCTCCAGCACCGGGGAGCTGTTTTTT.

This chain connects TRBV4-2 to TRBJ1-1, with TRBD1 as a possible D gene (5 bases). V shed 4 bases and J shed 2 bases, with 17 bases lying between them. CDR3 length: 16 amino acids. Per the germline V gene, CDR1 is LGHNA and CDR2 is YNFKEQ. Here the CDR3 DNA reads TGTGCCAGCAGCCCCCGCCGGGGGAAGGAAAACACTGAAGCTTTCTTT. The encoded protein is CASSPRRGKENTEAFF.

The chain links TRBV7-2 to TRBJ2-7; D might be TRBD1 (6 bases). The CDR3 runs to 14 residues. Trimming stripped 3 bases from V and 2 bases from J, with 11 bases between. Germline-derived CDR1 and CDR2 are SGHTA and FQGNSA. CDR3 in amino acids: CASSLATGTYEQYF. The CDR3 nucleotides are TGTGCCAGCAGCTTGGCCACAGGGACCTACGAGCAGTACTTC.

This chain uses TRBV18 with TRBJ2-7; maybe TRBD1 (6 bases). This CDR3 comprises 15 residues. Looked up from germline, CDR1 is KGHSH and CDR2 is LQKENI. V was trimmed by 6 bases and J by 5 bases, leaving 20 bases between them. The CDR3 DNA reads TGTGCCAGCTCTTACAACAGGGCTCGATCCGACGAGCAGTACTTC. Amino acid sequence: CASSYNRARSDEQYF.

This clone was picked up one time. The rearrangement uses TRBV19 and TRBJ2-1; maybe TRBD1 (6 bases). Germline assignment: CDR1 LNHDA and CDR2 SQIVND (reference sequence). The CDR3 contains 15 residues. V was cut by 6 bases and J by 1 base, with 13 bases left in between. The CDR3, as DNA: TGTGCCAGTAGGGCAGGGGAGCCTTCCTACAATGAGCAGTTCTTC. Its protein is CASRAGEPSYNEQFF.

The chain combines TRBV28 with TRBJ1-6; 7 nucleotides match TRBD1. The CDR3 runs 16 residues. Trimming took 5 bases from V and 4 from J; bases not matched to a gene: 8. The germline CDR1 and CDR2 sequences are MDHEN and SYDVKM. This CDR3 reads CASSPQGTVYNSPLHF. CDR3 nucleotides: TGTGCCAGCAGTCCCCAGGGGACAGTTTATAATTCACCCCTCCACTTT.

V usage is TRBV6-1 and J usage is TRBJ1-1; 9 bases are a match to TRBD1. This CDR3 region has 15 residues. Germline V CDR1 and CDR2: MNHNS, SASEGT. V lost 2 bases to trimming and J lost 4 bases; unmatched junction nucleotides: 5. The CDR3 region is CASSEWGTGSTEAFF. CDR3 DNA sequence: TGTGCCAGCAGTGAATGGGGGACAGGGAGCACTGAAGCTTTCTTT.

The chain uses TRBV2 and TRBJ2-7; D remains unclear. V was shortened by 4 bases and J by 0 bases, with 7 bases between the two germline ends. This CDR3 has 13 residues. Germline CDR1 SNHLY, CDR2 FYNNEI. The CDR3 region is CASSGYSSYEQYF. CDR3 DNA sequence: TGTGCCAGCAGTGGATACAGCTCCTACGAGCAGTACTTC.

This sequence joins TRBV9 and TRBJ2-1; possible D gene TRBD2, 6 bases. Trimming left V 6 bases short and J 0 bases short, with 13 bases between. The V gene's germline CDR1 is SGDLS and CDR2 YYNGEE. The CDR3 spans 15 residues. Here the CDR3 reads CASTRMGGSYNEQFF. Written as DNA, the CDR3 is TGTGCCAGCACTCGGATGGGGGGCTCCTACAATGAGCAGTTCTTC.

The CDR3 is CASSPLEGQAYNQPQHF. The CDR3 coding sequence is TGTGCCAGCTCACCATTGGAGGGCCAGGCGTACAATCAGCCCCAGCATTTT. The chain uses TRBV18 and TRBJ1-5; no reliable D call. The CDR3 contains 17 residues. Germline loops: CDR1 KGHSH, CDR2 LQKENI. Trimming pared 2 bases from V and 3 bases from J, leaving 17 bases between.

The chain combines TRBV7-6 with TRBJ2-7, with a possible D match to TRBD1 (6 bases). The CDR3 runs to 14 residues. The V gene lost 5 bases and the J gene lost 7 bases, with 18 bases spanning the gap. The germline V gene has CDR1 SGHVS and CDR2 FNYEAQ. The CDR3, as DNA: TGTGCCAGCAGCCAGTTCAGGGGCGAGTGGGAGCAGTACTTC. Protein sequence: CASSQFRGEWEQYF.

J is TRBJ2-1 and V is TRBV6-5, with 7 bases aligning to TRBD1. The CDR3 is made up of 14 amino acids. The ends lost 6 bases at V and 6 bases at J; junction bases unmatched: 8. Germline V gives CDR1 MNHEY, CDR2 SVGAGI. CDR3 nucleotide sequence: TGTGCCAGCAGGGACCGGGACAGAGGCAATGAGCAGTTCTTC. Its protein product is CASRDRDRGNEQFF.

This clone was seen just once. The CDR3 reads CATSDLGGEQFF. The CDR3 coding sequence is TGTGCCACCAGTGATTTGGGAGGTGAGCAGTTCTTC. The rearrangement joins TRBV24-1 to TRBJ2-1; D may be TRBD2 (5 bases). Germline lookup yields CDR1 KGHDR and CDR2 SFDVKD. CDR3 size: 12 residues. Trimming shortened V by 0 bases and J by 9 bases, and 5 bases separated the two germline ends.

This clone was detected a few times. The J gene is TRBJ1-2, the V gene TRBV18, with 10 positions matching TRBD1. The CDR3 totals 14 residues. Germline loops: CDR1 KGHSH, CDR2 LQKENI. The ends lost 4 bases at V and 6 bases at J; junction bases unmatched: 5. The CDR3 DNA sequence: TGTGCCAGCTCACTCTTGGACAGGGGGGATGGCTACACCTTC. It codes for CASSLLDRGDGYTF.

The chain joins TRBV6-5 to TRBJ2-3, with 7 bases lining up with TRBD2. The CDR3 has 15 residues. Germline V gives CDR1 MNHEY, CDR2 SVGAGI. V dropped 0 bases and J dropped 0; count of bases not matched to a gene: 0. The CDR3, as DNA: TGTGCCAGCAGTTACTCGCGGGGGAGCACAGATACGCAGTATTTT. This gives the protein CASSYSRGSTDTQYF.

The DNA for the CDR3 is TGTGCCAGCAGTTACCTACTAGCGGGGGGCAATGAGCAGTTCTTC. As protein: CASSYLLAGGNEQFF. The chain links TRBV2 to TRBJ2-1; 12 bases align to TRBD2. CDR3 length: 15 residues. Looked up from germline, CDR1 is SNHLY and CDR2 is FYNNEI. With 5 bases clipped from V and 6 bases from J, the junction kept 5 bases outside the gene matches. The variable domain in full, with the rest retrieved from reference TRBV2 and TRBJ2-1, is EPEVTQTPSHQVTQMGQEVILRCVPISNHLYFYWYRQILGQKVEFLVSFYNNEISEKSEIFDDQFSVERPDGSNFTLKIRSTKLEDSAMYFCASSYLLAGGNEQFFGPGTRLTVL.

CDR3 sequence (DNA): TGTGCCAGTAGTATTGCTAGACAGACCTTAGCTAACTATGGCTACACCTTC. This sequence encodes CASSIARQTLANYGYTF. This rearrangement joins TRBV19 to TRBJ1-2; TRBD1 might be the D (5 bases). This CDR3 contains 17 residues. Germline V gene lookup returns CDR1 LNHDA and CDR2 SQIVND (reference sequence). Trimming removed 3 bases from V and 0 bases from J, with 17 bases in between.

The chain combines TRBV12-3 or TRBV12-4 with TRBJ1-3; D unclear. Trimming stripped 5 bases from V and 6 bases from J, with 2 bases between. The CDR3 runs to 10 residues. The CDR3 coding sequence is TGTGCCAGCAGTCTAAACACCATATATTTT. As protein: CASSLNTIYF.

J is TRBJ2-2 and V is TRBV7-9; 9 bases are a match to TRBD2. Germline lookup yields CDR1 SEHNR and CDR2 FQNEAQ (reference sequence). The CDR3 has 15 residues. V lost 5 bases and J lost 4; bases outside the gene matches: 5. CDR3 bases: TGTGCCAGCAGCGCGGGAGGGCCGCCCACCGGGGAGCTGTTTTTT. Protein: CASSAGGPPTGELFF.

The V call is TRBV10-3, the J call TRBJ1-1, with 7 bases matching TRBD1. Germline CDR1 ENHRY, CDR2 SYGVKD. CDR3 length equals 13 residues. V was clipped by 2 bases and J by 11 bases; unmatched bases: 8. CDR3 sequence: CAISETSGGRAFF. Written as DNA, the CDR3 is TGTGCCATCAGTGAGACGTCAGGGGGGAGGGCTTTCTTT.

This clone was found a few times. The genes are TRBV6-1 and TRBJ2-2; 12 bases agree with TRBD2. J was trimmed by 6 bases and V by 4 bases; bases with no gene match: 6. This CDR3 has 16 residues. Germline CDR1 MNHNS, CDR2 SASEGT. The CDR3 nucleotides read TGTGCCAGCAGTGGTAGACTAGCGGGAGTCGCCGGGGAGCTGTTTTTT. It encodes CASSGRLAGVAGELFF.

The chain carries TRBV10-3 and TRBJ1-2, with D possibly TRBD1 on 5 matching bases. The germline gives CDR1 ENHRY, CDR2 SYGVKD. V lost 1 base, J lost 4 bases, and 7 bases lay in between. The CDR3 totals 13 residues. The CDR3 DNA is TGTGCCATCAGTGAGTACGGGGGCTATGGCTACACCTTC. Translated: CAISEYGGYGYTF.

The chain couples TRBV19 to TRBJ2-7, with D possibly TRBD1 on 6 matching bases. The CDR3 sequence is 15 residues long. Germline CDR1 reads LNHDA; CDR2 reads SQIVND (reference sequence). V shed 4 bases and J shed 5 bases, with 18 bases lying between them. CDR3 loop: CASSTQDRLSDEQYF. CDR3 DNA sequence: TGTGCCAGTAGTACGCAGGACAGACTGAGTGACGAGCAGTACTTC.

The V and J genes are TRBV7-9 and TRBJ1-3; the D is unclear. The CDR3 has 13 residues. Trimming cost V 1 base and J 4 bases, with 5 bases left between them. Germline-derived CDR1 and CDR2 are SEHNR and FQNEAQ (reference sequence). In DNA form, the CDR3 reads TGTGCCAGCAGCTTAGTGGAGGGAAACACCATATATTTT. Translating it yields CASSLVEGNTIYF. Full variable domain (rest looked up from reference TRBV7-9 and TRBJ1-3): DTGVSQNPRHKITKRGQNVTFRCDPISEHNRLYWYRQTLGQGPEFLTYFQNEAQLEKSRLLSDRFSAERPKGSFSTLEIQRTEQGDSAMYLCASSLVEGNTIYFGEGSWLTVV.

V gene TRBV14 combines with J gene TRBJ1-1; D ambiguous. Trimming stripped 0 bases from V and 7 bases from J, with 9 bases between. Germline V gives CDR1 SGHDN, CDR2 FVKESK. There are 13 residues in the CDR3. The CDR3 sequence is CASSQDRVIEAFF. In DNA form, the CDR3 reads TGTGCCAGCAGCCAAGATCGGGTTATTGAAGCTTTCTTT.

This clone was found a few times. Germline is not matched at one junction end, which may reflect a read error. The chain's CDR3 is CSVETGYSSGANVLTF. Written as DNA, the CDR3 is TGCAGCGTCGAGACAGGGTATAGCTCTGGGGCCAACGTGCTGACTTTC. V and J are TRBV29-1 and TRBJ2-6, with 7 bases lining up with TRBD1. Per the germline V gene, CDR1 is SQVTM and CDR2 is ANQGSEA. This CDR3 has 16 amino acids.

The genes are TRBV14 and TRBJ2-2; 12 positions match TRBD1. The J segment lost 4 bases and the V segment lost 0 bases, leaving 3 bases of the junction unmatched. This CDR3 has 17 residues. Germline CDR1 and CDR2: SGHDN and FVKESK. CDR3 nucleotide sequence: TGTGCCAGCAGCCAAGAGGGACAGGGGGCGGTCACCGGGGAGCTGTTTTTT. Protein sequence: CASSQEGQGAVTGELFF.